This T cell receptor (beta chain) is drawn from a study of blood T cells in healthy people across ages. Only a few counts were recorded for this clonotype. At one end the junction does not follow the germline gene, possibly because of a read error. The CDR3 runs to 12 residues. Germline CDR1 SGHAT, CDR2 FQNNGV. A J-beta primer mix and a sample-barcoded 5' primer were used in a second PCR of roughly 6 to 11 cycles. Each TCR beta cDNA got a 12-nucleotide random molecular identifier. TCRdb re-called the 5' RACE reads through MiXCR, storing one row per CDR3 protein. The sample has 800,000 or so distinct CDR3 sequences; more than 20% are singletons. This same sample was also part of a study on T cells of mothers and their children. From that report: Biologically related mothers and children overlapped slightly more than unrelated pairs, a non-significant difference.

This TCR derives from a boy between 10 and 17 years old in good health. This chain links TRBV11-2 with TRBJ2-3; D gene unclear. Sequencing was done on a sample of blood. In DNA, the CDR3 is TGTGCCAGCAGCTTAGATGCCCCCGGAGTCAATTTT. Translation gives CASSLDAPGVNF.